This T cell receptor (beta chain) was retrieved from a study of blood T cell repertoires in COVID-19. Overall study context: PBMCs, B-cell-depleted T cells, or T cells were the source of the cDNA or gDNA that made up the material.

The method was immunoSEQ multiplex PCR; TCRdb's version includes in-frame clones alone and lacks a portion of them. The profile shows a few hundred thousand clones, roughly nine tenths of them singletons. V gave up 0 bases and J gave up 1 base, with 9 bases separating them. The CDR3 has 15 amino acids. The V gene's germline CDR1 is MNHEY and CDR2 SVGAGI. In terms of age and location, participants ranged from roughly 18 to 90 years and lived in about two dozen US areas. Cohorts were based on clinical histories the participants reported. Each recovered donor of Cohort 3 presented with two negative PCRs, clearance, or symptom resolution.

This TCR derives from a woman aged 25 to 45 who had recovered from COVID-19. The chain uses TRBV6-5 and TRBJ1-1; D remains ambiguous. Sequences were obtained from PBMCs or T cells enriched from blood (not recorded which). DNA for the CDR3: TGTGCCAGCAGTTACTCGGGCAGTTCGAACACTGAAGCTTTCTTT. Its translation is CASSYSGSSNTEAFF.